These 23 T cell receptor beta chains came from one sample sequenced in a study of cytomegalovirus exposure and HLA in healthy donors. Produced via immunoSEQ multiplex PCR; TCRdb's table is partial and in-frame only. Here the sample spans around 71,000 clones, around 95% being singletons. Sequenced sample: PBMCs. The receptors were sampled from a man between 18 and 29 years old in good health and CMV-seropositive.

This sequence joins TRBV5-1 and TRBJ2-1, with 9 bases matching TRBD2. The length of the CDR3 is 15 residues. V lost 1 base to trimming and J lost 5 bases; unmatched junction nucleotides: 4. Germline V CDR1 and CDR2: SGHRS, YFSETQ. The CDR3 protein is CASSLLAGGDNEQFF. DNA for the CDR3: TGCGCCAGCAGCTTGCTGGCGGGAGGGGACAATGAGCAGTTCTTC.

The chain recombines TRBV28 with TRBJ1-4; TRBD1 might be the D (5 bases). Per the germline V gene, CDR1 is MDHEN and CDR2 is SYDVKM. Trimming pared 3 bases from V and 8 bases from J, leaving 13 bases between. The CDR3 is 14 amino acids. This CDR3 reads CASSFYEGREKLFF. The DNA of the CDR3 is TGTGCCAGCAGTTTTTATGAGGGGAGGGAAAAACTGTTTTTT. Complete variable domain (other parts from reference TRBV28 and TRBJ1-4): DVKVTQSSRYLVKRTGEKVFLECVQDMDHENMFWYRQDPGLGLRLIYFSYDVKMKEKGDIPEGYSVSREKKERFSLILESASTNQTSMYLCASSFYEGREKLFFGSGTQLSVL.

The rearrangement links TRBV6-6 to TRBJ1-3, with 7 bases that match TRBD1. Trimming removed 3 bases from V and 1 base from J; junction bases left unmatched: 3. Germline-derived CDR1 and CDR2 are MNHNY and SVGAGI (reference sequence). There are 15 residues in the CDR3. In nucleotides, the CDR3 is TGTGCCAGCAGTTATGGGACAGATTCTGGAAACACCATATATTTT. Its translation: CASSYGTDSGNTIYF.

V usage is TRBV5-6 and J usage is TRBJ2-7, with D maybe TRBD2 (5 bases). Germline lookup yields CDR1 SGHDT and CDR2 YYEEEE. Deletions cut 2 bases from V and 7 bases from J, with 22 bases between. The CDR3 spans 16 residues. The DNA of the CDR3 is TGTGCCAGCAGCTTACTTGTGGGAGTATTGGGGAAGGAGCAGTACTTC. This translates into CASSLLVGVLGKEQYF.

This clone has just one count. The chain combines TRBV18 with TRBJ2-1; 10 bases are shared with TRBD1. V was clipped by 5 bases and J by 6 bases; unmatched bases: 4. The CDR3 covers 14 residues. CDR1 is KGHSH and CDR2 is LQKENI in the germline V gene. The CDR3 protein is CASSAGQGGNEQFF. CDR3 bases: TGTGCCAGCTCAGCCGGACAGGGGGGCAATGAGCAGTTCTTC.

CDR3: CASSPSSSSYNEQFF. The CDR3 DNA reads as TGTGCCAGCTCCCCCAGCTCTAGCTCCTACAATGAGCAGTTCTTC. The chain couples TRBV18 to TRBJ2-1, with D hard to call. Germline loops: CDR1 KGHSH, CDR2 LQKENI. The CDR3 has 15 amino acids. V lost 6 bases and J lost 0, with 12 bases in between.

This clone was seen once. Written as DNA, the CDR3 is TGCGCCAGCAGCTTAACAGGGGGGACCACTGAAGCTTTCTTT. The encoded protein is CASSLTGGTTEAFF. The chain uses TRBV5-1 and TRBJ1-1; TRBD1 agrees at 8 bases. Germline V gives CDR1 SGHRS, CDR2 YFSETQ. V lost 2 bases and J lost 4; bases outside the gene matches: 4. The length of the CDR3 is 14 residues.

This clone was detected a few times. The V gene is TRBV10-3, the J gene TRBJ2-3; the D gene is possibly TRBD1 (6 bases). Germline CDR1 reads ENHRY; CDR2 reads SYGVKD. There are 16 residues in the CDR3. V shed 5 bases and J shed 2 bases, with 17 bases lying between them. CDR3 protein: CAISLRGFGNTDTQYF. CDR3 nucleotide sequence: TGTGCCATCAGTCTTAGGGGGTTTGGGAACACAGATACGCAGTATTTT.

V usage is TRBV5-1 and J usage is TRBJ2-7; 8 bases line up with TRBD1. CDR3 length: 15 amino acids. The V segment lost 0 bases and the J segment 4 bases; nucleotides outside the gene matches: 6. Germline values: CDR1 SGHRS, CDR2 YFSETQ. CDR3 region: CASSLGPGGLYEQYF. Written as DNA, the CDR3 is TGCGCCAGCAGCTTGGGTCCAGGGGGCTTATACGAGCAGTACTTC.

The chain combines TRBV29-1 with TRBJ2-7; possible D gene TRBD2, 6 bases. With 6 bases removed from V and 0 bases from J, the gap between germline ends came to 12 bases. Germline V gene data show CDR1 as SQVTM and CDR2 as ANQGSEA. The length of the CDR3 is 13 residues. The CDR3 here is CSVTRGISYEQYF. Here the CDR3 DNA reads TGCAGCGTCACTCGGGGGATCTCCTACGAGCAGTACTTC.

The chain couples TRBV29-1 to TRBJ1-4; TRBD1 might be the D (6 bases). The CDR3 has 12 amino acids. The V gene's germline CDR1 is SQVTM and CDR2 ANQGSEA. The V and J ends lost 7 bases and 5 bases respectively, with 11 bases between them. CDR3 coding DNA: TGCAGCGCTCAACAGGGAAATGAAAAACTGTTTTTT. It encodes CSAQQGNEKLFF.

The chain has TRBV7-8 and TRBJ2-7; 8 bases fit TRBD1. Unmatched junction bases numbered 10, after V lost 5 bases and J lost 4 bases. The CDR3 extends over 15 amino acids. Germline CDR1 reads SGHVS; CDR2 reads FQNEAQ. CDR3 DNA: TGTGCCAGCAGCCTTGCGCCGGGACAGGATTACGAGCAGTACTTC. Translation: CASSLAPGQDYEQYF. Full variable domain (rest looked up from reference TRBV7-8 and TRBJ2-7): GAGVSQSPRYKVAKRGQDVALRCDPISGHVSLFWYQQALGQGPEFLTYFQNEAQLDKSGLPSDRFFAERPEGSVSTLKIQRTQQEDSAVYLCASSLAPGQDYEQYFGPGTRLTVT.

CDR3 sequence (DNA): TGTGCCAGCAGTTTAGCAGGGGGCAGGTCCTACGAGCAGTACTTC. This translates into CASSLAGGRSYEQYF. This chain connects TRBV27 to TRBJ2-7; 8 bases align to TRBD1. The CDR3 spans 15 residues. V lost 2 bases to trimming and J lost 1 base; unmatched junction nucleotides: 4. CDR1 and CDR2 from the germline V gene are MNHEY and SMNVEV (reference sequence).

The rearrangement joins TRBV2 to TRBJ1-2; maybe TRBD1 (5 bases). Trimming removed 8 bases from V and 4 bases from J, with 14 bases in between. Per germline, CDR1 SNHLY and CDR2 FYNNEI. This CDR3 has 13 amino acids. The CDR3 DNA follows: TGTGCCAGCCAGGGCAGAATCGGCTATGGCTACACCTTC. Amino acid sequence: CASQGRIGYGYTF.

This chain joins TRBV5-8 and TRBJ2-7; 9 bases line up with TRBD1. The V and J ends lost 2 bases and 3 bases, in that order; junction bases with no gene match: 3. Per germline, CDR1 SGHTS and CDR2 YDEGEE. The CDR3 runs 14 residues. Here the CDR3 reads CASSLQGAYYEQYF. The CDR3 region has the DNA TGTGCCAGCAGCTTACAGGGGGCCTACTACGAGCAGTACTTC.

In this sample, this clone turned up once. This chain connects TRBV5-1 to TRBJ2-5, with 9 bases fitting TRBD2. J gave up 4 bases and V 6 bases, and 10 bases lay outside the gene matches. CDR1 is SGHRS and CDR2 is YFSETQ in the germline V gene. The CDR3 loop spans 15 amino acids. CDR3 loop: CASTSTLAGTETQYF. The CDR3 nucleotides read TGCGCCAGCACCTCGACCCTAGCGGGAACAGAGACCCAGTACTTC.

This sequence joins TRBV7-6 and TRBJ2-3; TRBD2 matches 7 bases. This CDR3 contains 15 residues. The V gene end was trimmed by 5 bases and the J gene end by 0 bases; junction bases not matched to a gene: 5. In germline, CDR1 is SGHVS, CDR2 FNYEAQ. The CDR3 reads CASSPLGGSTDTQYF. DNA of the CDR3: TGTGCCAGCAGCCCCCTCGGGGGGAGCACAGATACGCAGTATTTT.

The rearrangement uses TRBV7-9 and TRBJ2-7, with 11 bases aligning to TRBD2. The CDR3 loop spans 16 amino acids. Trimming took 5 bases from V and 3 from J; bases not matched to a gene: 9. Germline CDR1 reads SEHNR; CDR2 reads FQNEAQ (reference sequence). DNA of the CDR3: TGTGCCAGCAGCGGTGAGGGACTAGCGGACCTCTACGAGCAGTACTTC. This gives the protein CASSGEGLADLYEQYF.

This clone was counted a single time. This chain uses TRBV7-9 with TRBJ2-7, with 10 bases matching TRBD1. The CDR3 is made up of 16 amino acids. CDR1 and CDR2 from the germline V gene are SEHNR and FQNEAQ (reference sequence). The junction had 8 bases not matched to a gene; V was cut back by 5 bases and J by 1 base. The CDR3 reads CASSTTQGQGSYEQYF. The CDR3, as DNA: TGTGCCAGCAGCACAACCCAGGGACAGGGGTCCTACGAGCAGTACTTC.

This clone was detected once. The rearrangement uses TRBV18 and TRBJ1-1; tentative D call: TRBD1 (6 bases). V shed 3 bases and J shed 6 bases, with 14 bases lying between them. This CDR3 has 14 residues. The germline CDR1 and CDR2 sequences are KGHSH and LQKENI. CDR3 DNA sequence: TGTGCCAGCTCACCCGGGCTGACAGGAGCTGAAGCTTTCTTT. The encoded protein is CASSPGLTGAEAFF. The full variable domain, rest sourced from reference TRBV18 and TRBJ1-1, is NAGVMQNPRHLVRRRGQEARLRCSPMKGHSHVYWYRQLPEEGLKFMVYLQKENIIDESGMPKERFSAEFPKEGPSILRIQQVVRGDSAAYFCASSPGLTGAEAFFGQGTRLTVV.

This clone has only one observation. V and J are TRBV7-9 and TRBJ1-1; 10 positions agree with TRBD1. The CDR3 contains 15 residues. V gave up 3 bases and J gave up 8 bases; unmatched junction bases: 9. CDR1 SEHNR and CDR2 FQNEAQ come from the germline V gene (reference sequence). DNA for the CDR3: TGTGCCAGCAGCTTTCCGGGACAGGGGACGAGGGAAGCTTTCTTT. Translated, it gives CASSFPGQGTREAFF.

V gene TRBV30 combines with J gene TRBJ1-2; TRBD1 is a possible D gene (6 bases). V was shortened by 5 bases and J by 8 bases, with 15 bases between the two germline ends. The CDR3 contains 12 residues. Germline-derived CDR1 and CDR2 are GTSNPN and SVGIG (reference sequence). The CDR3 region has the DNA TGTGCCTGGGAACAGGGTGCCGGGGGCTACACCTTC. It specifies CAWEQGAGGYTF.

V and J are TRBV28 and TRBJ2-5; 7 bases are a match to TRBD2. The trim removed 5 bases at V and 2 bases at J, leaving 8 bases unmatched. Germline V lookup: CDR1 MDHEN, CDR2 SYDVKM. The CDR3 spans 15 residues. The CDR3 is CASSLADGGQETQYF. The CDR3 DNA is TGTGCCAGCAGTCTTGCCGACGGGGGGCAAGAGACCCAGTACTTC.